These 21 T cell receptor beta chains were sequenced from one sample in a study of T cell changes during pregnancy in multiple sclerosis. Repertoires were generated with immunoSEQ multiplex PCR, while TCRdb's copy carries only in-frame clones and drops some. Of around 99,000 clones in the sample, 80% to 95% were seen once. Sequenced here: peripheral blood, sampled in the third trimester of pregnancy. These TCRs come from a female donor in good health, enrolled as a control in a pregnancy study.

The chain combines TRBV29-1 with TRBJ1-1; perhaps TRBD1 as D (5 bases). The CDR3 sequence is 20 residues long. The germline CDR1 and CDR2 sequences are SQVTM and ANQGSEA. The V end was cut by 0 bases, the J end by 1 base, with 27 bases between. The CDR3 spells CSVEDVWQGDSNSGNTEAFF. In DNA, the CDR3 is TGCAGCGTTGAAGACGTATGGCAAGGAGACAGCAACTCGGGGAACACTGAAGCTTTCTTT.

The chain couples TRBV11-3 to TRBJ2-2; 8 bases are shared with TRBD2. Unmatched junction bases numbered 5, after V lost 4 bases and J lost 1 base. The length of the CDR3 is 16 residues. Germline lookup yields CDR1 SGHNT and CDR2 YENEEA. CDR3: CASSSPGGLNTGELFF. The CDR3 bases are TGTGCCAGCAGCTCCCCGGGGGGGCTGAACACCGGGGAGCTGTTTTTT.

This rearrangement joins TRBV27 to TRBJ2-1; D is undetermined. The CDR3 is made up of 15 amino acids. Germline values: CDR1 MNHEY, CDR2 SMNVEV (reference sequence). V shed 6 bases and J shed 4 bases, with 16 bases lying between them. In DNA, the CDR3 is TGTGCCAGCAGCCGTACAGCCAGTCTATACAATGAGCAGTTCTTC. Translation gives CASSRTASLYNEQFF.

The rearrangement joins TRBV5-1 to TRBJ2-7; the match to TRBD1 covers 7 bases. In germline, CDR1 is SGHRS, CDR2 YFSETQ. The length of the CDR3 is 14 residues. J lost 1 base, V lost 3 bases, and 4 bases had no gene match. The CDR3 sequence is CASSSRDSSYEQYF. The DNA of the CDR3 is TGCGCCAGCAGCTCGAGGGACAGTTCCTACGAGCAGTACTTC.

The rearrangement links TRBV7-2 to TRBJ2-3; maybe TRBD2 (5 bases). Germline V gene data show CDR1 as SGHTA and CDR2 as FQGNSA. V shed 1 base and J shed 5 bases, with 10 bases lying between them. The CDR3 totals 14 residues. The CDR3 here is CASSLGTLVDTQYF. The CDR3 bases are TGTGCCAGCAGCTTAGGGACTCTCGTAGATACGCAGTATTTT.

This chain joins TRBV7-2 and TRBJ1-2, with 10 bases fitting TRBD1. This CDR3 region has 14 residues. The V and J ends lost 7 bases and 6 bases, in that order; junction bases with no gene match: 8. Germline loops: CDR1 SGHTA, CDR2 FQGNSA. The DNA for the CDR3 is TGTGCCAGCACCCCATGGGGACAGGGGAATGGCTACACCTTC. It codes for CASTPWGQGNGYTF.

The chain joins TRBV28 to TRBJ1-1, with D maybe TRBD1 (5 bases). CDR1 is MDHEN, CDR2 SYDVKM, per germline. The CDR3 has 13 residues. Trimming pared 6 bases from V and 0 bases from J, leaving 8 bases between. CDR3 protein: CASRTGLNTEAFF. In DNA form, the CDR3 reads TGTGCCAGCAGAACAGGACTGAACACTGAAGCTTTCTTT.

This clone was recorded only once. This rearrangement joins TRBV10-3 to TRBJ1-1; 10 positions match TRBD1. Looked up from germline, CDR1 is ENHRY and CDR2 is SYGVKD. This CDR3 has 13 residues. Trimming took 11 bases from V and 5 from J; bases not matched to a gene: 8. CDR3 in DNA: TGTGCCGTGTCCGGGACAGGGGTTACTGAAGCTTTCTTT. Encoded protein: CAVSGTGVTEAFF.

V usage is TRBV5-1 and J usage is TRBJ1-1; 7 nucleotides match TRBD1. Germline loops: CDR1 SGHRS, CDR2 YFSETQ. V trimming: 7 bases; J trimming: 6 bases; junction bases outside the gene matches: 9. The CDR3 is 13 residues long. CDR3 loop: CASCTDRAPEAFF. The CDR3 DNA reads TGCGCCAGCTGTACTGACAGGGCCCCTGAAGCTTTCTTT.

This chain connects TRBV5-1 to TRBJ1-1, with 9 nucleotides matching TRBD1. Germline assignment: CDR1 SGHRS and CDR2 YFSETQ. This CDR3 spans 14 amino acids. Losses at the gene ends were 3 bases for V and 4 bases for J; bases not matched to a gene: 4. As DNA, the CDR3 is TGCGCCAGCAGCTGGACAGGGGATGGCACTGAAGCTTTCTTT. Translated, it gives CASSWTGDGTEAFF.

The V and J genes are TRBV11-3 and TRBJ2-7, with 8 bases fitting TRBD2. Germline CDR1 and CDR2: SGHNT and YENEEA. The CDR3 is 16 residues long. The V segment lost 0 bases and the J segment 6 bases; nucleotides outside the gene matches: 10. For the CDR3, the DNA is TGTGCCAGCAGCTTAGACGGTCGGGGGGGCCTCGCCGAGCAGTACTTC. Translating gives CASSLDGRGGLAEQYF.

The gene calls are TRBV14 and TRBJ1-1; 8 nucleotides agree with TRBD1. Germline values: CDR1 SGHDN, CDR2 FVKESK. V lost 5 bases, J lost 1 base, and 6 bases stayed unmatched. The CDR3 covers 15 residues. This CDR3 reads CASSARQGRNTEAFF. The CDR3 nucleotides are TGTGCCAGCAGCGCCCGACAGGGGCGGAACACTGAAGCTTTCTTT.

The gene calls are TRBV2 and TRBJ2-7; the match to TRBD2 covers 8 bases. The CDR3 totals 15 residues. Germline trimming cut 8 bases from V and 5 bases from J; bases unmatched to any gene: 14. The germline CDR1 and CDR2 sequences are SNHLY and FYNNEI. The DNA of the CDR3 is TGTGCCAGCGCCGGAGGGGCGGGGGGATTGCACGAGCAGTACTTC. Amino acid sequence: CASAGGAGGLHEQYF.

The CDR3, as DNA: TGTGCCAGCAAATCACAGGGGTTCGGTGGCTACACCTTC. This sequence encodes CASKSQGFGGYTF. The chain combines TRBV6-6 with TRBJ1-2; 7 bases fit TRBD1. Germline-derived CDR1 and CDR2 are MNHNY and SVGAGI (reference sequence). The CDR3 extends over 13 amino acids. J gave up 7 bases and V 7 bases, and 9 bases lay outside the gene matches.

As DNA, the CDR3 is TGTGCCAGCAGCTCATTACAGGGGGTCTTGGGGAATGGCTACACCTTC. It is translated as CASSSLQGVLGNGYTF. The V and J genes are TRBV7-9 and TRBJ1-2, with TRBD1 identical over 8 bases. This CDR3 is built from 16 residues. J was trimmed by 6 bases and V by 4 bases; bases with no gene match: 13. Germline loops: CDR1 SEHNR, CDR2 FQNEAQ (reference sequence).

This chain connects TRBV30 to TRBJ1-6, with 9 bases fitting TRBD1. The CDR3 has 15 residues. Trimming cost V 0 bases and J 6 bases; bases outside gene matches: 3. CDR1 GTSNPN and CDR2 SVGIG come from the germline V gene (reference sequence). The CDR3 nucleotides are TGTGCCTGGAGTGTACAGGGGGCGATTAATTCACCCCTCCACTTT. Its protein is CAWSVQGAINSPLHF.

The DNA of the CDR3 is TGCGCCAGCAGCTTGGGGCGACTAGCGGGGGCGGCAGATACGCAGTATTTT. Its translation: CASSLGRLAGAADTQYF. The rearrangement links TRBV5-1 to TRBJ2-3, with 12 nucleotides matching TRBD2. J was trimmed by 4 bases and V by 0 bases; bases with no gene match: 6. CDR1 SGHRS and CDR2 YFSETQ come from the germline V gene. The CDR3 is 17 residues long.

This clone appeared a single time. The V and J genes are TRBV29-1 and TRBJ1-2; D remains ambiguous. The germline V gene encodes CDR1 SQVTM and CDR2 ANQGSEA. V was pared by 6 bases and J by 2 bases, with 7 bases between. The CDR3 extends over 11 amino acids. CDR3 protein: CSVETNYGYTF. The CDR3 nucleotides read TGCAGCGTCGAGACAAACTATGGCTACACCTTC.

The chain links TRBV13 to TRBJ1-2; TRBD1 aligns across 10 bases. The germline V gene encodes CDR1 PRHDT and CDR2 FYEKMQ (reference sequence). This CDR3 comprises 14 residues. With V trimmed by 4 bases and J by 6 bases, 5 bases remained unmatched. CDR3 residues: CASSSDGTGDGYTF. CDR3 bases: TGTGCCAGCAGCTCCGACGGGACAGGGGATGGCTACACCTTC.

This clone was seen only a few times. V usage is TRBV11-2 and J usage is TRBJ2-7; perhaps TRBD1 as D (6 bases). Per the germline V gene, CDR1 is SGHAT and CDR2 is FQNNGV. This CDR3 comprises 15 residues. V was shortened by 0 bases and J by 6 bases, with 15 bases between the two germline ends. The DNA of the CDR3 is TGTGCCAGCAGCTTAGAGTCCTCCACAGGGTCCGAGCAGTACTTC. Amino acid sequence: CASSLESSTGSEQYF.

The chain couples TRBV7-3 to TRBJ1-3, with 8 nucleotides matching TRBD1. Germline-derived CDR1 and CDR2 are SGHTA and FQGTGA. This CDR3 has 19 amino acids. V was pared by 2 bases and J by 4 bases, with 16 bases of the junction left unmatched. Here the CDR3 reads CASSLRQGSYPAGGNTIYF. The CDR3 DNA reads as TGTGCCAGCAGCTTACGACAGGGGAGCTATCCTGCAGGGGGAAACACCATATATTTT.